This TCR beta chain was identified in a study of metastatic and nonmetastatic thyroid tumors (dated by TCRdb to 2020 to 2021). For context, the study as a whole: The researchers compared repertoires between peripheral blood samples and tumor or nodule tissue samples from patients with malignant or benign thyroid disease. Results the study describes overall, beyond this receptor: TCR beta diversity was reported as significantly higher in malignant tumors than in benign nodules, in both blood and tumor samples.

The method was PCR. Sequencing used an Illumina HiSeq 4000. The TCR beta-chain CDR3 region of each patient was profiled by high-throughput sequencing. On the authors' methods: Drawing on CDR3 differences between clinicopathological groups, the researchers built a classifier meant to tell apart patients with distant-metastatic papillary thyroid cancer. The Shannon index was used to assess repertoire diversity, and the Morisita-Horn index was used to assess tumor-blood repertoire similarity. TCRdb reprocessed the public reads (quality trimming at Q25 with fastp, clone calling with MiXCR) and kept in-frame beta chains. The V and J calls and clone size come from TCRdb's table, not from the authors' own analysis. In all, the sample holds 9,500 to 11,000 clones, and roughly 30% of those were seen once. About 4.8% of the sample rests with the top ten. None of the patients had been given any treatment before thyroid surgery. Using T-cell receptor beta sequencing, the researchers looked back retrospectively at clinical samples from patients, gathered between about 2012 and 2018.

V drops 4 bases and J drops 1 base, leaving 11 bases in between. The cysteine opens and the phenylalanine closes a CDR3 of 15 amino acids. Of all the DNA, just the CDR3 is kept, 45 bases in frame from base 1. Only a few counts were recorded for this clone. The target of this receptor is not known. No much larger clonotype is one base removed from it; base qualities were not supplied. The V gene is TRBV12-3 or TRBV12-4 and the J gene is TRBJ1-3, with no confidently assigned D gene. The sequenced material came from tumor tissue. The clonotype comes from a female donor with papillary thyroid cancer or a benign thyroid nodule (not recorded which). Some clones in this sample may be carry-over from other donors' samples. The CDR3 sequence is CASSSQWESGNTIYF. The nucleotide sequence is given as TGTGCCAGCAGTTCCCAGTGGGAATCTGGAAACACCATATATTTT.